Each of the 2 T cell receptor beta chains below was sequenced from the same sample in a study of tumor-infiltrating lymphocytes in primary liver carcinoma. Between roughly 20 and 30 mg of unsorted bulk tissue served as the source from which RNA and DNA were co-extracted. Researchers generated TCR beta cDNA from 500 to 600 ng of total RNA, relying on a constant-region primer. Slightly modified ARM-PCR with three nested multiplex PCR rounds yielded TCR beta libraries. Amplification in the first two PCR rounds was performed using TRBV1-TRBV30 forward primers and a C-beta reverse primer for approximately 10 cycles each. In TCRdb, the multiplex PCR reads were re-called with MiXCR into one record per CDR3 protein. The sample has about 60,000 distinct CDR3 sequences, over 60% seen once. Sequenced sample: liver tumor tissue from sampling region 4. This sample's subset: tumor region T4, right-lateral pole. Receptor source: a man between 35 and 55 years old with primary liver carcinoma and hepatitis B virus infection.

This clonotype appeared once. The chain employs TRBV11-2 and TRBJ2-5; the D gene is possibly TRBD2 (5 bases). Per the germline V gene, CDR1 is SGHAT and CDR2 is FQNNGV. This CDR3 comprises 15 residues. Trimming took off 1 base at V and 4 bases at J, with 13 bases between the two ends. The CDR3, as DNA: TGTGCCAGCAGCTTAGGAGGGTTGGTGGGAGAGACCCAGTACTTC. Encoded protein: CASSLGGLVGETQYF.

A word on this clonotype: An end of the junction does not agree with germline; a read error may underlie this. The V call is TRBV12-3 or TRBV12-4, the J call TRBJ2-3, with 12 bases matching TRBD1. This CDR3 is 16 amino acids long. For the CDR3, the DNA is TGTGTCAGCAGTTCAGCCGGGACAGGGGGCACCGATACGCAGTATTTT. Amino acids: CVSSSAGTGGTDTQYF.